The rows below give T cell receptor beta chains drawn from one sample of a study of blood T cell repertoires in COVID-19. Sequenced by immunoSEQ multiplex PCR; TCRdb stores in-frame clones only, minus some. The table has hundreds of thousands of clones, around 81% seen once. Sequences were obtained from peripheral blood. Source of these receptors: a woman at least 80 years old with COVID-19, enrolled during active disease. Each CDR3 is given without its conserved first and last residue. Fields, in order: V gene, J gene, CDR3 protein.

V gene: TRBV4-2; J gene: TRBJ2-1; CDR3 protein: ASSQSEREGRNEQF
V gene: TRBV19; J gene: TRBJ2-1; CDR3 protein: ATRERDSYNEQF
V gene: TRBV7-6; J gene: TRBJ1-2; CDR3 protein: ASSLRDRGSPFYGYT
V gene: TRBV5-4; J gene: TRBJ1-2; CDR3 protein: ASSSTGGYGYT
V gene: TRBV5-1; J gene: TRBJ2-7; CDR3 protein: ASSLPRDSSYEQY
V gene: TRBV11-3; J gene: TRBJ2-1; CDR3 protein: ASSLEGRSSYNEQF
V gene: TRBV5-1; J gene: TRBJ1-2; CDR3 protein: ASSLQGTVDGYT
V gene: TRBV15; J gene: TRBJ2-2; CDR3 protein: ATSSLKGGTGTGELF
V gene: TRBV5-1; J gene: TRBJ2-3; CDR3 protein: ASSKGQGADTQY
V gene: TRBV9; J gene: TRBJ2-5; CDR3 protein: ASSGITGTYKETQY
V gene: TRBV3-1/TRBV3-2; J gene: TRBJ1-5; CDR3 protein: ASSQAGTGNQPQH
V gene: TRBV6-2/TRBV6-3; J gene: TRBJ2-1; CDR3 protein: ASSTGTSGFRDEQF
V gene: TRBV6-5; J gene: TRBJ1-3; CDR3 protein: ASRPRAGNTIY
V gene: TRBV7-9; J gene: TRBJ1-2; CDR3 protein: ASSGGDYGYT
V gene: TRBV6-5; J gene: TRBJ1-3; CDR3 protein: ASRQGTGNTIY
V gene: TRBV21-1; J gene: TRBJ2-7; CDR3 protein: ASSKFRGMRLLSSYEQY
V gene: TRBV6-5; J gene: TRBJ1-2; CDR3 protein: ASRGSQHGYT
V gene: TRBV5-1; J gene: TRBJ2-1; CDR3 protein: ASTSGGRSYNEQF
V gene: TRBV24-1; J gene: TRBJ2-6; CDR3 protein: ATGLASGANVLT
V gene: TRBV4-1; J gene: TRBJ2-7; CDR3 protein: ASSQFVTSGSSYEQY
V gene: TRBV4-1; J gene: TRBJ1-2; CDR3 protein: ASRGGYEDGYT
V gene: TRBV2; J gene: TRBJ1-2; CDR3 protein: ASSDRGDGYT
V gene: TRBV27; J gene: TRBJ2-1; CDR3 protein: ASSSRWSGSIHEQF
V gene: TRBV27; J gene: TRBJ1-1; CDR3 protein: ASSLGLGYRGQSTEAF
V gene: TRBV11-3; J gene: TRBJ2-7; CDR3 protein: ASSLGQSTYEQY
V gene: TRBV3-1/TRBV3-2; J gene: TRBJ2-7; CDR3 protein: ASSQAGLFYEQY
V gene: TRBV6-2/TRBV6-3; J gene: TRBJ1-2; CDR3 protein: ASSPTRRGYT
V gene: TRBV5-1; J gene: TRBJ2-1; CDR3 protein: ASSLGQGAYNEQF
V gene: TRBV7-9; J gene: TRBJ1-1; CDR3 protein: ASSFGTTGEAF
V gene: TRBV6-6; J gene: TRBJ2-7; CDR3 protein: ASSSPKDRVYEQY
V gene: TRBV13; J gene: TRBJ2-5; CDR3 protein: ASSLRPGGARQETQY
V gene: TRBV10-2; J gene: TRBJ1-5; CDR3 protein: ASTGTSGQPQH
V gene: TRBV4-2; J gene: TRBJ1-1; CDR3 protein: ASSQPTWNTEAF
V gene: TRBV27; J gene: TRBJ1-5; CDR3 protein: ASGISTGVGQPQH
V gene: TRBV9; J gene: TRBJ1-1; CDR3 protein: ASSVVPGETEAF
V gene: TRBV18; J gene: TRBJ2-7; CDR3 protein: ASSQGQGASYEQY
V gene: TRBV2; J gene: TRBJ1-2; CDR3 protein: ASSTRTGGYT
V gene: TRBV19; J gene: TRBJ1-1; CDR3 protein: ASSARQGKTEAF
V gene: TRBV10-1; J gene: TRBJ1-4; CDR3 protein: ASSSPGKNEKLF
V gene: TRBV19; J gene: TRBJ2-3; CDR3 protein: ASSSSNIDTDTQY
V gene: TRBV18; J gene: TRBJ2-2; CDR3 protein: ASSPGQTFGGELF
V gene: TRBV3-1/TRBV3-2; J gene: TRBJ1-3; CDR3 protein: ASSGGGSTIY
V gene: TRBV15; J gene: TRBJ1-2; CDR3 protein: ATSLRQGMVAYGYT
V gene: TRBV6-5; J gene: TRBJ1-6; CDR3 protein: ASSYSGGGNSPLH